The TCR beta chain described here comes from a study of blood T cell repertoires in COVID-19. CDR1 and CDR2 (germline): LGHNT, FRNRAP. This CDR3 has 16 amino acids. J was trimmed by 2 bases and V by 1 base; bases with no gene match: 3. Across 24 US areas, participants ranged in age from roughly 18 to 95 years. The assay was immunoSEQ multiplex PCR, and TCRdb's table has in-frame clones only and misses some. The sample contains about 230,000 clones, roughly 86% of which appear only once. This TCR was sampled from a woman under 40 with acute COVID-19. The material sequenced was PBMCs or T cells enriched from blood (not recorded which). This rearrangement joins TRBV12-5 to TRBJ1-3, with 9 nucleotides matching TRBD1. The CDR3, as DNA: TGTGCTAGTGGTTTGGAACGGACAGGGGCTGGAAACACCATATATTTT. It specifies CASGLERTGAGNTIYF. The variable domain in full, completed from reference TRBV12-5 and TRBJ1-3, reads DARVTQTPRHKVTEMGQEVTMRCQPILGHNTVFWYRQTMMQGLELLAYFRNRAPLDDSGMPKDRFSAEMPDATLATLKIQPSEPRDSAVYFCASGLERTGAGNTIYFGEGSWLTVV.